This T cell receptor (beta chain) appears in the sequencing data of a study of CD8+CD57+ T cells in acquired aplastic anemia. The authors sequenced patients whose flow cytometry had shown CD8+CD57+ cell expansion. In all patients, the disease was severe acquired aplastic anemia. Genomic DNA served as template for TCR beta VDJ and CDR3 profiling. A single record per CDR3 protein comes from TCRdb applying MiXCR to the reads. The sample yields 180,000 or so distinct CDR3 sequences, 40% to 50% seen once. The CDR3 spans 15 residues. The V gene lost 0 bases and the J gene lost 1 base, with 7 bases spanning the gap. Germline values: CDR1 DFQATT, CDR2 SNEGSKA (reference sequence).

Sample: sorted CD4+, CD8+, or CD8+CD57+ T cells (not recorded which) from PBMCs. This clonotype was obtained from a human donor with aplastic anemia. The chain employs TRBV20-1 and TRBJ2-6, with unresolved D. CDR3 sequence (DNA): TGCAGTGCTAGAGAGTCCCGATCTGGGGCCAACGTCCTGACTTTC. Translating it yields CSARESRSGANVLTF.